The text below deals with one T cell receptor (beta chain). Its antigen is as yet unknown. The sample originates from a study of identical twins. Whole-study results and caveats: The models gave estimates that fell short of the out-of-frame TCR alpha sharing seen in monozygotic twins.

This CDR3 is built from 15 residues. Germline V gives CDR1 SGHRS, CDR2 YFSETQ. V lost 3 bases and J lost 2; bases outside the gene matches: 5. The authors used template switching to add a universal primer site and gave cDNA unique molecular identifiers. One entry per CDR3 protein, called by TCRdb with MiXCR from the 5' RACE reads. Among around 240,000 distinct CDR3 sequences listed, 7% were seen once. The same sample was also used in a study of yellow fever vaccine responses in identical twins.

What was sequenced was memory (CD45RO+) T cells sorted from blood. V usage is TRBV5-1 and J usage is TRBJ2-1; 7 nucleotides line up with TRBD2. This receptor was obtained from a woman younger than 35 in good health. In DNA, the CDR3 is TGCGCCAGCAGCTGGGGGGAGGGCCCCTACAATGAGCAGTTCTTC. This sequence encodes CASSWGEGPYNEQFF.